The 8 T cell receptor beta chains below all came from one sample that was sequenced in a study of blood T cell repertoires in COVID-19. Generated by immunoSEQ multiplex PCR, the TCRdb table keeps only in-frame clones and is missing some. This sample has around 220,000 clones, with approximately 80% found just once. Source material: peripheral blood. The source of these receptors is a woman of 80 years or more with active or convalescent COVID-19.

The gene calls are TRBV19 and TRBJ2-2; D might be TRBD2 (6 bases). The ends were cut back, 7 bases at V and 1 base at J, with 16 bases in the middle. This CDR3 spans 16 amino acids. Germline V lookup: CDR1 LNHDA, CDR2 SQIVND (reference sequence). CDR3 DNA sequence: TGTGCCAGTACCCCTGTTGGGGGGATGAACACCGGGGAGCTGTTTTTT. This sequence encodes CASTPVGGMNTGELFF. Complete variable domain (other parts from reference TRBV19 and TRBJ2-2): DGGITQSPKYLFRKEGQNVTLSCEQNLNHDAMYWYRQDPGQGLRLIYYSQIVNDFQKGDIAEGYSVSREKKESFPLTVTSAQKNPTAFYLCASTPVGGMNTGELFFGEGSRLTVL.

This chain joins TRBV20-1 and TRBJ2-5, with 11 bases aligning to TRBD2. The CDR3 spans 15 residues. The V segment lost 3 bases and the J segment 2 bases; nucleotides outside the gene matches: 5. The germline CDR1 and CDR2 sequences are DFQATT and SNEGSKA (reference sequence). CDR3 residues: CSASAASGGQETQYF. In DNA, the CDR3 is TGCAGTGCTAGTGCGGCTAGCGGGGGGCAAGAGACCCAGTACTTC.

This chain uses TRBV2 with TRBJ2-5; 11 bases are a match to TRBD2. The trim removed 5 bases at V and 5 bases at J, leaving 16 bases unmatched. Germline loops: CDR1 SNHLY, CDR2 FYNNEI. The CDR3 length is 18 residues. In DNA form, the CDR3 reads TGTGCCAGCAGTTCAATTATAGCGGGGGGGATTTTTGCGGAGACCCAGTACTTC. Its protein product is CASSSIIAGGIFAETQYF.

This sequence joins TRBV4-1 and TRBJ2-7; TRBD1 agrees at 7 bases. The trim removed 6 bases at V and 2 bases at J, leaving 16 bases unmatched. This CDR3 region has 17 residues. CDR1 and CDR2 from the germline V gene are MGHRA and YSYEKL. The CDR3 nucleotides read TGCGCCAGCAGGCCAACGCACTACAGGGGTCTCACCTACGAGCAGTACTTC. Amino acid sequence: CASRPTHYRGLTYEQYF.

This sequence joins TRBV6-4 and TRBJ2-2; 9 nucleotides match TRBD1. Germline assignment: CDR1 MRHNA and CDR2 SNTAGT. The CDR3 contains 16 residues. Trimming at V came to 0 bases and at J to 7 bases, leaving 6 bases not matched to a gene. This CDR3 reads CASSDSGTGLDGELFF. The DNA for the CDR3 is TGTGCCAGCAGTGACTCCGGGACAGGGCTCGACGGGGAGCTGTTTTTT.

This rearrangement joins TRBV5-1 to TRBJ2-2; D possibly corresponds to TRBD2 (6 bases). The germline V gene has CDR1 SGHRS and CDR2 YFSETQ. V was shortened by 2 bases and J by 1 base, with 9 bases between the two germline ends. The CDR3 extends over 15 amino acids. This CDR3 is CASSFSGENTGELFF. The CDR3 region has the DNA TGCGCCAGCAGCTTTTCGGGGGAGAACACCGGGGAGCTGTTTTTT.

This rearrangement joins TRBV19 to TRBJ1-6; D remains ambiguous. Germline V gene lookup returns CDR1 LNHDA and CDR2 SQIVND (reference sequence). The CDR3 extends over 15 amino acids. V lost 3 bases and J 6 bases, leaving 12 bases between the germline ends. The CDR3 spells CASSIVPGGNSPLHF. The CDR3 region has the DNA TGTGCCAGTAGTATCGTTCCAGGTGGTAATTCACCCCTCCACTTT.

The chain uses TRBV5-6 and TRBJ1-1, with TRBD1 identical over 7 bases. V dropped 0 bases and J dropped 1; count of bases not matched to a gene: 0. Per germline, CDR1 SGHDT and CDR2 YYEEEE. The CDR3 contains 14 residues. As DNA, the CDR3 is TGTGCCAGCAGCTTGGACAGGGGGAACACTGAAGCTTTCTTT. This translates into CASSLDRGNTEAFF.